The rows below give T cell receptor beta chains drawn from one sample of a study of beta chain features in type 1 diabetes. Sequencing was performed with immunoSEQ multiplex PCR; in TCRdb, only in-frame clones are kept and a portion is missing. The data show about 400,000 clones, with 10% to 15% seen just once and about 0.01% held by the top ten. The sequencing sample was made of naive CD4+ T cells from blood. The receptors shown here come from a woman younger than 30 with type 1 diabetes. The CDR3 runs from the conserved cysteine through the conserved F or W. A D gene is named only where the DNA matches it firmly. Clone sizes are given selectively: once, few, many, or a class where the clone is expanded.

J gene	D gene	clone size	V gene	CDR3 DNA	CDR3 protein
TRBJ1-2	TRBD1	-	TRBV29-1	TGCAGCGTTGAGGGGGACAGGGATGGCTACACCTTC	CSVEGDRDGYTF
TRBJ2-5	-	-	TRBV5-8	TGTGCCAGCAGCTTGGACAACCTGGGCGTGGGGACCCAGTACTTC	CASSLDNLGVGTQYF
TRBJ2-3	-	-	TRBV7-2	TGTGCCAGCAGCCCCATACTGAGCACAGATACGCAGTATTTT	CASSPILSTDTQYF
TRBJ2-4	-	few	TRBV29-1	TGCAGCGTCGCGCGGACAGTAGTCGAAAACATTCAGTACTTC	CSVARTVVENIQYF
TRBJ2-1	TRBD1	-	TRBV9	TGTGCCAGCAGCGTAGCAGGGGGCAATCGCAATGAGCAGTTCTTC	CASSVAGGNRNEQFF
TRBJ2-7	TRBD1	-	TRBV6-6	TGTGCCAGCAGCTACGGACAGGGGCCGTACGAGCAGTACTTC	CASSYGQGPYEQYF
TRBJ2-1	TRBD2	-	TRBV27	TGTGCCAGCAGTCCCCTGACTAGCGGGAGAGGCAATGAGCAGTTCTTC	CASSPLTSGRGNEQFF
TRBJ1-1	-	few	TRBV5-1	TGCGCCAGCAGCTTGGACAGAGTTGAAGCTTTCTTT	CASSLDRVEAFF
TRBJ2-7	-	few	TRBV5-4	TGTGCCAGCAGCTTGGAGAACGGAGCCCACTACGAGCAGTACTTC	CASSLENGAHYEQYF
TRBJ2-2	TRBD2	few	TRBV23-1	TGCGCCAGCAGTCAAGAGGATGGGCTAGCGGGGGGGCCCGGGGAGCTGTTTTTT	CASSQEDGLAGGPGELFF
TRBJ2-5	-	-	TRBV15	TGTGCCACCAGCAGAGAGGCAGGGTTAGAGACCCAGTACTTC	CATSREAGLETQYF
TRBJ2-3	TRBD2	-	TRBV29-1	TGCAGCGTTGCCCCCGGGACTAGCGGAGGGGAGGATACGCAGTATTTT	CSVAPGTSGGEDTQYF
TRBJ2-4	TRBD2	-	TRBV30	TGTGCCTCCGCCCGGGGCCGGGAGGGCATTCAGTACTTC	CASARGREGIQYF
TRBJ2-3	TRBD2	-	TRBV27	TGTGCCAGCAGTTTATCGAGGCTAGCGGGTTACACAGATACGCAGTATTTT	CASSLSRLAGYTDTQYF
TRBJ2-3	TRBD2	-	TRBV9	TGTGCCAGCAGCGTAACTGCACTAGCGGGTTCGACAGATACGCAGTATTTT	CASSVTALAGSTDTQYF
TRBJ2-3	-	few	TRBV28	TGTGCCAGCAGTTTCGGGCAGGGTACAGATACGCAGTATTTT	CASSFGQGTDTQYF
TRBJ2-7	-	few	TRBV28	TGTGCCAGCAGTTTTGGGGGGTTCGAGCAGTACTTC	CASSFGGFEQYF
TRBJ2-5	-	-	TRBV11-2	TGTGCCAGCAGCTTGAGCGTACAAGAGACCCAGTACTTC	CASSLSVQETQYF
TRBJ2-3	-	few	TRBV5-4	TGTGCCAGCAGCTTATATACTAGCACAGATACGCAGTATTTT	CASSLYTSTDTQYF
TRBJ2-3	-	few	TRBV4-3	TGCGCCAGCAGCCAAGAGGGGAGGACGCAGTATTTT	CASSQEGRTQYF
TRBJ2-7	TRBD1	-	TRBV4-3	TGCGCCAGCAGCCAAGATCCGGGGACAGGGAGCGGCGAGCAGTACTTC	CASSQDPGTGSGEQYF
TRBJ1-6	-	few	TRBV27	TGTGCCAGCAGCCCCACACCGAATTCACCCCTCCACTTT	CASSPTPNSPLHF
TRBJ1-5	-	few	TRBV2	TGTGCCAGCAGCACAGGCTTGGGCAATCAGCCCCAGCATTTT	CASSTGLGNQPQHF
TRBJ1-5	-	-	TRBV4-1	TGCGCCAGCAGCCAAGGGGCAGTCTTCGGCAATCAGCCCCAGCATTTT	CASSQGAVFGNQPQHF
TRBJ2-3	TRBD2	-	TRBV11-2	TGTGCCAGCAGCCCAACTCGCGGGGGGGCAGGAGATACGCAGTATTTT	CASSPTRGGAGDTQYF
TRBJ2-5	-	-	TRBV28	TGTGCCAGCACCCTACTAGGAGGGGGCGAAGAGACCCAGTACTTC	CASTLLGGGEETQYF
TRBJ2-5	-	few	TRBV30	TGTGCCTGGAGTGTATTGGGCTCAGAGACCCAGTACTTC	CAWSVLGSETQYF
TRBJ1-5	-	few	TRBV18	TGTGCCAGCTCAGCGGACACCCGCAATCAGCCCCAGCATTTT	CASSADTRNQPQHF
TRBJ2-5	-	few	TRBV7-6	TGTGCCAGCAGCTTGATAGTTGCCGAGACCCAGTACTTC	CASSLIVAETQYF
TRBJ2-3	-	few	TRBV2	TGTGCCAGCAGGGAGCCCGGGGGAACTGGTACGCAGTATTTT	CASREPGGTGTQYF
TRBJ2-1	-	few	TRBV18	TGTGCCAGCTCGTCACAGGGAAGAGACTCCTACAATGAGCAGTTCTTC	CASSSQGRDSYNEQFF
TRBJ1-5	TRBD1	few	TRBV2	TGTGCCAGCAATGACAGGGATAGCAATCAGCCCCAGCATTTT	CASNDRDSNQPQHF
TRBJ2-3	-	few	TRBV7-2	TGTGCCAGCAGCTTAGGCGGGGCAGATACGCAGTATTTT	CASSLGGADTQYF
TRBJ1-1	-	-	TRBV30	TGTGCCTGGAAGTGGGGGCCCACTGAAGCTTTCTTT	CAWKWGPTEAFF
TRBJ2-3	-	few	TRBV7-2	TGTGCCAGCAGCCCAGCGGTCCTGCGCACAGATACGCAGTATTTT	CASSPAVLRTDTQYF
TRBJ2-2	-	-	TRBV6-1	TGTGCCAGCAGTGCTGTTAATTCCCCCGGGGAGCTGTTTTTT	CASSAVNSPGELFF
TRBJ1-2	TRBD1	-	TRBV15	TGTGCCACCAGCAGAGATATCCCGGGACAGGGGGCGAGCTACACCTTC	CATSRDIPGQGASYTF
TRBJ1-1	TRBD1	few	TRBV28	TGTGCCAGCAGTTGGGACAGGAGGAACACTGAAGCTTTCTTT	CASSWDRRNTEAFF
TRBJ1-5	TRBD1	few	TRBV9	TGTGCCAGCAGCCCACAGGGGGAGGATCGTCAGCCCCAGCATTTT	CASSPQGEDRQPQHF
TRBJ1-2	-	-	TRBV25-1	TGTGCCAGCAGTGACCCCGGGTCTAATGGCTACACCTTC	CASSDPGSNGYTF
TRBJ2-3	TRBD2	-	TRBV5-4	TGTGCCCTCAAATCGGGACTAGCTGGAGATACGCAGTATTTT	CALKSGLAGDTQYF
TRBJ2-7	-	-	TRBV5-6	TGTGCCAGCAGCTCGAACCCGGGATCATGGGAGCAGTACTTC	CASSSNPGSWEQYF
TRBJ2-7	-	few	TRBV13	TGTGCCAGCAGCCTGTCTAGCTCCTACGAGCAGTACTTC	CASSLSSSYEQYF
TRBJ1-5	-	few	TRBV28	TGTGCCAGCAGTTCCGGTCAGCCCCAGCATTTT	CASSSGQPQHF
TRBJ2-7	-	few	TRBV2	TGTGCCAGCAGTGATGGCAGGTGG	CASSDGRW
TRBJ2-7	-	few	TRBV28	TGTGCCAGCAGTCCGGGACTCAAGACCTACGAGCAGTACTTC	CASSPGLKTYEQYF
TRBJ2-1	TRBD2	few	TRBV7-9	TGTGCCAGCAGCGGACCGGGACTAGATTCCTACAATGAGCAGTTCTTC	CASSGPGLDSYNEQFF
TRBJ2-5	TRBD2	few	TRBV9	TGTGCCAGCAGCGTGGGGACTAGCGGAATTCAAGAGACCCAGTACTTC	CASSVGTSGIQETQYF
TRBJ1-6	TRBD1	few	TRBV14	TGTGCCAGCAGCCAAGTCGGGACAGGGGATTCACCCCTCCACTTT	CASSQVGTGDSPLHF
TRBJ2-1	TRBD1	-	TRBV18	TGTGCCAGCTTACCCGGACAGGGGGCATACAATGAGCAGTTCTTC	CASLPGQGAYNEQFF
TRBJ2-3	TRBD1	few	TRBV28	TGTGCCAGCAGCTTTCGCGGACAGGGGCAAGATACGCAGTATTTT	CASSFRGQGQDTQYF
TRBJ2-5	-	-	TRBV6-5	TGTGCCAGCAGACCCGCTTGGGCACAAGAGACCCAGTACTTC	CASRPAWAQETQYF
TRBJ1-2	-	few	TRBV19	TGTGCCAGTAGTACCCCGCGGACTAACTATGGCTACACCTTC	CASSTPRTNYGYTF
TRBJ2-5	TRBD2	-	TRBV7-3	TGTGCCAGCAGCCCGACTAGCCGCGGGGAGACCCAGTACTTC	CASSPTSRGETQYF
TRBJ1-1	TRBD1	few	TRBV6-6	TGTGCCAGCAGTTACCAGGGGGCGGTCGAAGCTTTCTTT	CASSYQGAVEAFF